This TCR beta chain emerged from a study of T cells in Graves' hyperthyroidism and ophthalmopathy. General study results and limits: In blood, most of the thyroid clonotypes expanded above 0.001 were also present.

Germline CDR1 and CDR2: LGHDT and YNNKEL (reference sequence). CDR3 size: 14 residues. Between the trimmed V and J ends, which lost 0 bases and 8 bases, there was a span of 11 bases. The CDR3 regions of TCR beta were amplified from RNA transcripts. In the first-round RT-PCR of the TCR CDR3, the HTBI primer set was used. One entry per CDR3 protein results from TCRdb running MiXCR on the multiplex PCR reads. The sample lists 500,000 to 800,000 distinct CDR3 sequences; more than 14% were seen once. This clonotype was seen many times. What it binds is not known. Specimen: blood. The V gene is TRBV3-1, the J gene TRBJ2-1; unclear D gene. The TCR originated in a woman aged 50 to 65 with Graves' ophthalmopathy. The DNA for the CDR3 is TGTGCCAGCAGCCAAGATCCCTCCGACGATGAGCAGTTCTTC. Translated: CASSQDPSDDEQFF.